A single sample is the source of the 27 T cell receptor beta chains below, sequenced in a study of T cell responses to AZD1222 COVID-19 vaccine. TCRdb keeps only in-frame clones here, not all; method: immunoSEQ multiplex PCR. There are 96,000 or so clones in the sample; 85% to 90% occur only once, and approximately 24% lies in the top ten. The specimen was peripheral blood, collected on day 0 of AZD1222 vaccination. The receptors stem from an adult in good health.

This clone occurred many times. CDR3 protein: CATSDLSSDTGELFF. CDR3 nucleotides: TGTGCCACCAGTGATTTGTCGTCGGACACCGGGGAGCTGTTTTTT. This chain links TRBV24-1 with TRBJ2-2; unclear D gene. Trimming took 0 bases from V and 3 from J, leaving 7 bases between them. Germline assignment: CDR1 KGHDR and CDR2 SFDVKD. This CDR3 has 15 residues.

The chain has TRBV18 and TRBJ2-7; 7 bases agree with TRBD2. Per germline, CDR1 KGHSH and CDR2 LQKENI. The CDR3 has 15 residues. V shed 0 bases, J shed 4 bases, and the junction held 6 bases outside the gene matches. CDR3 DNA: TGTGCCAGCTCACCACCGGCGGGAGCCGGTTACGAGCAGTACTTC. Encoded protein: CASSPPAGAGYEQYF.

The chain recombines TRBV28 with TRBJ2-2; the D is unclear. V was cut by 6 bases and J by 6 bases, with 8 bases left in between. CDR1 is MDHEN and CDR2 is SYDVKM in the germline V gene. This CDR3 is built from 12 residues. CDR3 amino acids: CASSIPPGELFF. The DNA of the CDR3 is TGTGCCAGCAGCATCCCTCCCGGGGAGCTGTTTTTT.

V gene TRBV6-2 or TRBV6-3 combines with J gene TRBJ1-2, with 11 bases that match TRBD1. The trim removed 1 base at V and 4 bases at J, leaving 20 bases unmatched. The CDR3 runs to 21 residues. Per the germline V gene, CDR1 is MNHEY and CDR2 is SVGEGT. The CDR3 coding sequence is TGTGCCAGCAGTTACTTAACCCCGGGACAGGGGGGCCCCTCCGGCTTCTATGGCTACACCTTC. Its protein is CASSYLTPGQGGPSGFYGYTF.

Here the CDR3 reads CASSPQGQGAATQYF. The CDR3 nucleotides read TGTGCCAGCAGCCCCCAAGGACAGGGGGCAGCTACGCAGTATTTT. The rearrangement joins TRBV7-2 to TRBJ2-3; the match to TRBD1 covers 11 bases. V lost 5 bases to trimming and J lost 8 bases; unmatched junction nucleotides: 9. Germline V CDR1 and CDR2: SGHTA, FQGNSA. The CDR3 has 15 amino acids.

This clone was picked up one time. The chain links TRBV6-2 or TRBV6-3 to TRBJ2-3; 11 bases agree with TRBD1. The CDR3 is 17 residues long. V lost 6 bases and J lost 3; bases outside the gene matches: 11. CDR1 is MNHEY and CDR2 is SVGEGT in the germline V gene. The CDR3 region is CASSPTGQGARTDTQYF. The CDR3 DNA follows: TGTGCCAGCAGCCCTACCGGACAGGGGGCGAGGACAGATACGCAGTATTTT.

The V gene is TRBV28, the J gene TRBJ2-7; 10 bases are a match to TRBD2. V lost 5 bases to trimming and J lost 2 bases; unmatched junction nucleotides: 6. This CDR3 region has 15 residues. Germline lookup yields CDR1 MDHEN and CDR2 SYDVKM. CDR3 DNA sequence: TGTGCCAGCAGTGTAAGCGGGAGGGGCCCCTACGAGCAGTACTTC. It translates to CASSVSGRGPYEQYF.

This CDR3 is CASSMWRGANEQFF. The CDR3 DNA sequence: TGTGCCAGCAGTATGTGGAGGGGGGCGAATGAGCAGTTCTTC. The gene calls are TRBV6-4 and TRBJ2-1; D possibly matches TRBD1 or TRBD2 (6 bases each). CDR3 length equals 14 residues. Germline V CDR1 and CDR2: MRHNA, SNTAGT. V was shortened by 5 bases and J by 7 bases, with 15 bases between the two germline ends.

This chain links TRBV24-1 with TRBJ1-2; the D gene is possibly TRBD1 (6 bases). This CDR3 has 12 residues. From germline, CDR1 is KGHDR and CDR2 SFDVKD. Between the trimmed V and J ends, which lost 5 bases and 8 bases, there was a span of 11 bases. The CDR3 region is CATSAYREGYTF. The CDR3 coding sequence is TGTGCCACCAGTGCCTACAGGGAAGGCTACACCTTC.

The V call is TRBV12-3 or TRBV12-4, the J call TRBJ1-1, with a weak D call TRBD1 (6 bases). The germline V and J ends were trimmed by 6 bases and 11 bases, with 16 bases remaining between them. The CDR3 sequence is 12 residues long. The CDR3 DNA reads as TGTGCCAGCAGCGATGACAGGCCGGAGGCTTTCTTT. It codes for CASSDDRPEAFF.

This rearrangement joins TRBV28 to TRBJ1-1; D is ambiguous. Germline assignment: CDR1 MDHEN and CDR2 SYDVKM. The V and J ends lost 5 bases and 5 bases respectively, with 15 bases between them. The CDR3 extends over 14 amino acids. CDR3 amino acids: CASSPPGRRTEAFF. CDR3 DNA sequence: TGTGCCAGCAGTCCCCCCGGAAGGCGGACTGAAGCTTTCTTT.

J is TRBJ1-3 and V is TRBV28, with D maybe TRBD1 (5 bases). The ends were cut back, 11 bases at V and 0 bases at J, with 11 bases in the middle. This CDR3 spans 13 amino acids. Germline V gene lookup returns CDR1 MDHEN and CDR2 SYDVKM. CDR3 in amino acids: CAVGDLSGNTIYF. The CDR3 bases are TGTGCCGTGGGGGACCTCTCTGGAAACACCATATATTTT. Complete variable domain (other parts from reference TRBV28 and TRBJ1-3): DVKVTQSSRYLVKRTGEKVFLECVQDMDHENMFWYRQDPGLGLRLIYFSYDVKMKEKGDIPEGYSVSREKKERFSLILESASTNQTSMYLCAVGDLSGNTIYFGEGSWLTVV.

The chain has TRBV28 and TRBJ2-1; D uncertain. The CDR3 loop spans 14 amino acids. Germline V gene sequence: CDR1 MDHEN, CDR2 SYDVKM. V lost 2 bases, J lost 5 bases, and 10 bases lay in between. The CDR3 loop reads CASSLPGVHNEQFF. CDR3 DNA: TGTGCCAGCAGTTTACCTGGGGTTCACAATGAGCAGTTCTTC.

This chain connects TRBV7-2 to TRBJ2-7; unclear D gene. Trimming cost V 2 bases and J 0 bases, with 11 bases left between them. Germline V gene data show CDR1 as SGHTA and CDR2 as FQGNSA. CDR3 size: 15 residues. The CDR3 spells CASSLRGHSSYEQYF. The DNA for the CDR3 is TGTGCCAGCAGCTTAAGAGGTCACAGCTCCTACGAGCAGTACTTC.

This clone occurred a few times. The V call is TRBV15, the J call TRBJ2-7; 11 bases match TRBD1. In germline, CDR1 is LNHNV, CDR2 YYDKDF (reference sequence). The CDR3 runs to 16 residues. V was clipped by 0 bases and J by 2 bases; unmatched bases: 3. The CDR3 is CATSRDRGQGAYEQYF. In nucleotides, the CDR3 is TGTGCCACCAGCAGAGATCGGGGACAGGGGGCCTACGAGCAGTACTTC. The whole variable domain, remainder taken from reference TRBV15 and TRBJ2-7, is DAMVIQNPRYQVTQFGKPVTLSCSQTLNHNVMYWYQQKSSQAPKLLFHYYDKDFNNEADTPDNFQSRRPNTSFCFLDIRSPGLGDTAMYLCATSRDRGQGAYEQYFGPGTRLTVT.

This chain links TRBV19 with TRBJ1-1; D gene unclear. This CDR3 has 12 amino acids. Germline CDR1 reads LNHDA; CDR2 reads SQIVND (reference sequence). V was cut by 8 bases and J by 5 bases, with 12 bases left in between. In nucleotides, the CDR3 is TGTGCCAGTGTCGGGAGATGGACTGAAGCTTTCTTT. Translating it yields CASVGRWTEAFF.

The chain employs TRBV27 and TRBJ1-5, with a possible D match to TRBD1 (5 bases). The CDR3 is 16 residues long. CDR1 is MNHEY and CDR2 is SMNVEV in the germline V gene (reference sequence). V was shortened by 0 bases and J by 4 bases, with 13 bases between the two germline ends. This CDR3 is CASSLSALGGNQPQHF. In DNA form, the CDR3 reads TGTGCCAGCAGTTTATCGGCCCTTGGGGGAAATCAGCCCCAGCATTTT.

The chain recombines TRBV7-2 with TRBJ2-2, with 9 nucleotides matching TRBD2. Germline CDR1 reads SGHTA; CDR2 reads FQGNSA. This CDR3 has 16 residues. The trim removed 5 bases at V and 3 bases at J, leaving 7 bases unmatched. In DNA form, the CDR3 reads TGTGCCAGCAGCCCGAGGACTAGCGAGTACACCGGGGAGCTGTTTTTT. Protein product: CASSPRTSEYTGELFF.

V is TRBV6-5 and J is TRBJ2-5; 8 nucleotides line up with TRBD2. The ends lost 4 bases at V and 4 bases at J; junction bases unmatched: 8. CDR1 and CDR2 (germline): MNHEY, SVGAGI. The CDR3 totals 15 residues. The CDR3 bases are TGTGCCAGCAGTTTAAGCGGGGGCTTGGGAGAGACCCAGTACTTC. This encodes CASSLSGGLGETQYF.

This chain joins TRBV25-1 and TRBJ2-3; no definite D call. V gave up 0 bases and J gave up 8 bases, with 0 bases separating them. Germline lookup yields CDR1 MGHDK and CDR2 SYGVNS. This CDR3 has 10 amino acids. The CDR3 DNA follows: TGTGCCAGCAGTGAATATACGCAGTATTTT. Translation gives CASSEYTQYF.

The chain carries TRBV24-1 and TRBJ1-6; D remains unclear. V shed 3 bases and J shed 12 bases, with 14 bases lying between them. The CDR3 contains 14 residues. Per germline, CDR1 KGHDR and CDR2 SFDVKD. In nucleotides, the CDR3 is TGTGCCACCAGTGATGTAGACCAGGACGGACCCCTCCACTTT. Translation: CATSDVDQDGPLHF.

The chain uses TRBV19 and TRBJ2-5; 13 bases match TRBD2. Germline assignment: CDR1 LNHDA and CDR2 SQIVND (reference sequence). Losses at the gene ends were 4 bases for V and 3 bases for J; bases not matched to a gene: 5. This CDR3 has 16 residues. The DNA for the CDR3 is TGTGCCAGTAGTAAGGGAGGGACTAGCGGGAAAGAGACCCAGTACTTC. Amino acid sequence: CASSKGGTSGKETQYF.

The chain is built from TRBV18 and TRBJ2-1; D not certain. The CDR3 sequence is 13 residues long. V dropped 3 bases and J dropped 8 bases, with 11 bases sitting between them. Per the germline V gene, CDR1 is KGHSH and CDR2 is LQKENI. The CDR3 loop is CASSPLVRDEQFF. In DNA form, the CDR3 reads TGTGCCAGCTCACCGTTAGTTAGGGATGAGCAGTTCTTC.

In DNA form, the CDR3 reads TGTGCCAGCAGAGCGACAGTGTCCTTCCTCAACACTGAAGCTTTCTTT. Protein product: CASRATVSFLNTEAFF. The chain employs TRBV6-4 and TRBJ1-1, with a possible D match to TRBD1 (5 bases). Trimming left V 6 bases short and J 2 bases short, with 19 bases between. Per germline, CDR1 MRHNA and CDR2 SNTAGT. CDR3 length equals 16 residues.

The V gene is TRBV7-9, the J gene TRBJ1-1; a weak D match, TRBD1 (6 bases). V lost 5 bases and J lost 3, with 16 bases in between. Germline CDR1 and CDR2: SEHNR and FQNEAQ (reference sequence). The CDR3 extends over 15 amino acids. The CDR3 region has the DNA TGTGCCAGCAGCGCATCACAGGGAATCGACACTGAAGCTTTCTTT. Protein: CASSASQGIDTEAFF.

J is TRBJ2-1 and V is TRBV28, with D tentatively TRBD2 (6 bases). Germline-derived CDR1 and CDR2 are MDHEN and SYDVKM. This CDR3 is built from 17 residues. Deletions cut 2 bases from V and 0 bases from J, with 14 bases between. CDR3 sequence reads: CASSLEVGGSSYNEQFF. The CDR3 DNA reads as TGTGCCAGCAGTTTAGAGGTGGGGGGAAGCTCCTACAATGAGCAGTTCTTC.

V and J are TRBV7-9 and TRBJ1-6; D possibly corresponds to TRBD1 (5 bases). The CDR3 covers 15 residues. Deletions cut 8 bases from V and 5 bases from J, with 16 bases between. CDR1 and CDR2 from the germline V gene are SEHNR and FQNEAQ (reference sequence). The DNA of the CDR3 is TGTGCCAGCCAACCCGGCGGGGGTAATAATTCACCCCTCCACTTT. This encodes CASQPGGGNNSPLHF.